One and the same sample provided the 4 T cell receptor beta chains below, sequenced in a study of tumor-infiltrating lymphocytes in primary liver carcinoma. The input was about 500 ng total RNA; TCR beta cDNA was made from it with a constant-region primer. Three nested multiplex PCR rounds of slightly modified ARM-PCR generated TCR beta libraries. The first two PCR rounds used TRBV1-TRBV30 forward primers with a C-beta reverse primer, nine to eleven cycles each. TCRdb independently ran MiXCR on the multiplex PCR reads; one entry per CDR3 protein. The sample lists just over 20,000 distinct CDR3 sequences, 79% occurring once. Unsorted bulk tissue, roughly 20-32 mg of it, served as the source for co-extraction of RNA and DNA. Sequencing used liver tumor tissue from sampling region 4. Indicated subset: tumor region T4, right-lateral pole. All receptors derive from a woman aged 25 to 39 with primary liver carcinoma and hepatitis B virus infection.

In regard to this clonotype: The junction differs from germline at one of its ends, possibly a read error. The chain combines TRBV4-3 with TRBJ2-1; D is ambiguous. The CDR3 sequence is 14 residues long. The V gene's germline CDR1 is LGHNA and CDR2 YSLEER. The CDR3 sequence: CANSRTKLVNEQFF. The CDR3 region has the DNA TGCGCCAACAGCCGCACAAAGTTGGTCAATGAGCAGTTCTTC.

V is TRBV7-9 and J is TRBJ2-7; possible D gene TRBD1, 5 bases. This CDR3 is built from 10 residues. The germline V gene has CDR1 SEHNR and CDR2 FQNEAQ (reference sequence). Trimming pared 6 bases from V and 9 bases from J, leaving 9 bases between. The CDR3 DNA reads as TGTGCCAGCAGTTTAACAGGGCAGTACTTC. It is translated as CASSLTGQYF.

Notes on this clonotype: This CDR3 fails to terminate in the conserved phenylalanine or tryptophan, so it likely reflects a read error. The chain combines TRBV11-3 with TRBJ2-1; 10 nucleotides align to TRBD2. V shed 11 bases, J shed 9 bases, and the junction held 10 bases outside the gene matches. This CDR3 spans 13 amino acids. CDR1 is SGHNT and CDR2 is YENEEA in the germline V gene. The CDR3 DNA follows: TGTGCCGGCGCTAGCGGGAGTGCGAGTGAGCAGTTCTCC. Translating gives CAGASGSASEQFS.

A word on this clonotype: At one end, the junction sequence differs from germline, possibly due to a read error. The rearrangement joins TRBV4-1 to TRBJ2-2; no clear D gene. This CDR3 is 15 amino acids long. CDR1 is MGHRA, CDR2 YSYEKL, per germline. The chain's CDR3 is CASSQDPWATGELFF. As DNA, the CDR3 is TGCGCCAGTAGCCAAGATCCATGGGCGACCGGGGAGCTGTTTTTT.